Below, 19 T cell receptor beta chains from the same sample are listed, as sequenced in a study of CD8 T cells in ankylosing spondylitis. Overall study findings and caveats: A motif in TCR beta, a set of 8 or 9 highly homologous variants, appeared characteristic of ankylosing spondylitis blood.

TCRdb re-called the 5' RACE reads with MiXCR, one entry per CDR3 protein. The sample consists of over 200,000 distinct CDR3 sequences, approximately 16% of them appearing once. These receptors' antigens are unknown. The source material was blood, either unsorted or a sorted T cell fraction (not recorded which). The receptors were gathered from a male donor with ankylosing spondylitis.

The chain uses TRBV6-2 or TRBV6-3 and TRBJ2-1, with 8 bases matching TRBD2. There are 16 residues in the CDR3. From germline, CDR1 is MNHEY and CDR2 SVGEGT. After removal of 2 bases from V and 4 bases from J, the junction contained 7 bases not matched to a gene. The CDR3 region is CASSYLPSGRYNEQFF. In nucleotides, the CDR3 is TGTGCCAGCAGTTACCTACCTAGCGGGCGATACAATGAGCAGTTCTTC.

The CDR3 protein is CASSEGQVKYNSPLHF. The CDR3 bases are TGTGCCAGCAGTGAGGGGCAGGTGAAATATAATTCACCCCTCCACTTT. The gene calls are TRBV6-1 and TRBJ1-6, with D perhaps matching TRBD1 (5 bases). CDR3 length: 16 amino acids. CDR1 is MNHNS, CDR2 SASEGT, per germline. Trimming removed 3 bases from V and 4 bases from J, with 13 bases in between.

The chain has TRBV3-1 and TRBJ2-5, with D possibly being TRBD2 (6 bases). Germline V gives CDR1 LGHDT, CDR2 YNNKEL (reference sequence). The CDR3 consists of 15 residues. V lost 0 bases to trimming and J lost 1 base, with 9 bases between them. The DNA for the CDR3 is TGTGCCAGCAGCCAAGATGGGGGGACCCAAGAGACCCAGTACTTC. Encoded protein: CASSQDGGTQETQYF.

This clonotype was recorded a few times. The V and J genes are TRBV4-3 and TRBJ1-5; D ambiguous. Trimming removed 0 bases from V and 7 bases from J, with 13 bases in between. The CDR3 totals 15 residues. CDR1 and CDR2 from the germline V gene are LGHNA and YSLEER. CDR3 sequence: CASSQEATGWQPQHF. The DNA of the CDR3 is TGCGCCAGCAGCCAAGAGGCGACGGGCTGGCAGCCCCAGCATTTT.

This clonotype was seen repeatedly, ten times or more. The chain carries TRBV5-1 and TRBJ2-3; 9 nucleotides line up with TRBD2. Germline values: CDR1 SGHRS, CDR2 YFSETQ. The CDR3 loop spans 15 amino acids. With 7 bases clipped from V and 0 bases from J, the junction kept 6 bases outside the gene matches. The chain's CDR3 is CASETSGGSTDTQYF. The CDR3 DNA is TGCGCCAGCGAGACTAGCGGAGGCAGCACAGATACGCAGTATTTT.

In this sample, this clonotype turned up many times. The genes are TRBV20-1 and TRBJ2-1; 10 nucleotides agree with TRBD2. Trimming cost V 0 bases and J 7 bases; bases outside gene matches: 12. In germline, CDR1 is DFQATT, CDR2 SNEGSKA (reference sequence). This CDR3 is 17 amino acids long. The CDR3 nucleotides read TGCAGTGCTAGAGATGTAACTCTAGCGGGAGATGTTAATGAGCAGTTCTTC. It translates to CSARDVTLAGDVNEQFF.

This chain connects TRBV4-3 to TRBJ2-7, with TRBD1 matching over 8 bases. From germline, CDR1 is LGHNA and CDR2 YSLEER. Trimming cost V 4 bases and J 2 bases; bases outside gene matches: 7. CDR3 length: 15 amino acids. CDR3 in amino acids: CASSLTTGVTYEQYF. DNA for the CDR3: TGCGCCAGCAGCCTTACGACAGGGGTCACCTACGAGCAGTACTTC.

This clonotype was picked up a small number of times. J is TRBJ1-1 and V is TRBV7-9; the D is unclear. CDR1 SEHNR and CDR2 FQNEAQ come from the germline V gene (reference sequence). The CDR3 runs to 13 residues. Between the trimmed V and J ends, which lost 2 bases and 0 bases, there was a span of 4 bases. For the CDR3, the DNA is TGTGCCAGCAGCTTACCCGTGAACACTGAAGCTTTCTTT. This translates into CASSLPVNTEAFF.

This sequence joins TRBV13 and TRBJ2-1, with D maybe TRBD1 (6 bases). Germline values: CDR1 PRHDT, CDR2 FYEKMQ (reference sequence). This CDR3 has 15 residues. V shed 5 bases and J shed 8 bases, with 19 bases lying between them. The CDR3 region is CASSPESSGVDEQFF. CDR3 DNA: TGTGCCAGCAGCCCCGAGAGCTCAGGGGTGGATGAGCAGTTCTTC.

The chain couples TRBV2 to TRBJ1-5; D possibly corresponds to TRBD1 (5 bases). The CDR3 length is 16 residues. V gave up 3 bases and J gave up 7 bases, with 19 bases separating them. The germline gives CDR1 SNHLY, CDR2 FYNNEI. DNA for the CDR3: TGTGCCAGCAGTGACCTACAGGTTCTTACCGTACAGCCCCAGCATTTT. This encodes CASSDLQVLTVQPQHF.

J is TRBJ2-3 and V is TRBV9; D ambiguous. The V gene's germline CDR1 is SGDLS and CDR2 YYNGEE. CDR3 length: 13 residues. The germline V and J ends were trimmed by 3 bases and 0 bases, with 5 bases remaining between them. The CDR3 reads CASSEVSTDTQYF. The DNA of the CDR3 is TGTGCCAGCAGCGAAGTGAGCACAGATACGCAGTATTTT.

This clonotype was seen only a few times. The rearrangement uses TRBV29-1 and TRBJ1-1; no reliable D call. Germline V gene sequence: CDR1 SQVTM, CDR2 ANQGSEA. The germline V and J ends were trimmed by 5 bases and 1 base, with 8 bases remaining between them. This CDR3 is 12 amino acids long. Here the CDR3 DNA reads TGCAGCGTTAAATCTGGGAACACTGAAGCTTTCTTT. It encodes CSVKSGNTEAFF.

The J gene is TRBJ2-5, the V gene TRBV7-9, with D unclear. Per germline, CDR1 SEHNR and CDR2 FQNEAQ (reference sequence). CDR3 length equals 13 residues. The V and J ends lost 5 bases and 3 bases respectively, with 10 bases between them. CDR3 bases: TGTGCCAGCAGCCGCCCCGGAGAAGAGACCCAGTACTTC. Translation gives CASSRPGEETQYF. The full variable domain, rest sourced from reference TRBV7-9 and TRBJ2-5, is DTGVSQNPRHKITKRGQNVTFRCDPISEHNRLYWYRQTLGQGPEFLTYFQNEAQLEKSRLLSDRFSAERPKGSFSTLEIQRTEQGDSAMYLCASSRPGEETQYFGPGTRLLVL.

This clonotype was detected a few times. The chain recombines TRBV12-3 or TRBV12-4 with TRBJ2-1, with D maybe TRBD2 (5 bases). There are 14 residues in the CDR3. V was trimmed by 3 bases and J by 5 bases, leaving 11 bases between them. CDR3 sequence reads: CASSFGSLNNEQFF. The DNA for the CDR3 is TGTGCCAGCAGTTTTGGGAGTCTGAACAATGAGCAGTTCTTC.

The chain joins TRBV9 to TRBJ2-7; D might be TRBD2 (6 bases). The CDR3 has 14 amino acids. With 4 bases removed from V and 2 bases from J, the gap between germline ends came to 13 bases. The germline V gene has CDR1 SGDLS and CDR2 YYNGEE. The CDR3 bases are TGTGCCAGCAGCCCCGCCGGGGGAACCTACGAGCAGTACTTC. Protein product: CASSPAGGTYEQYF.

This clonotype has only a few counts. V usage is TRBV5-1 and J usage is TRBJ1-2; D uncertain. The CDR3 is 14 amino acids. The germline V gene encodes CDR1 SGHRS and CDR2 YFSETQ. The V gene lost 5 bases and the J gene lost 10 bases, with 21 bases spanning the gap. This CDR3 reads CASSSVMASVDYTF. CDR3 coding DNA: TGCGCCAGCAGTTCCGTAATGGCATCGGTGGACTACACCTTC. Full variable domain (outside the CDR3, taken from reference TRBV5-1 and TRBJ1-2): KAGVTQTPRYLIKTRGQQVTLSCSPISGHRSVSWYQQTPGQGLQFLFEYFSETQRNKGNFPGRFSGRQFSNSRSEMNVSTLELGDSALYLCASSSVMASVDYTFGSGTRLTVV.

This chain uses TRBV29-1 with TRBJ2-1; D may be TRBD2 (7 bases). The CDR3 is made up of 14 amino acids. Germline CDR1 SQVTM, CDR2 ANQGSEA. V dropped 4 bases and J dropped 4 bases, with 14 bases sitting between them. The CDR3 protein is CSVGEGGIYNEQFF. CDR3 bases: TGCAGCGTTGGCGAGGGGGGGATATACAATGAGCAGTTCTTC.

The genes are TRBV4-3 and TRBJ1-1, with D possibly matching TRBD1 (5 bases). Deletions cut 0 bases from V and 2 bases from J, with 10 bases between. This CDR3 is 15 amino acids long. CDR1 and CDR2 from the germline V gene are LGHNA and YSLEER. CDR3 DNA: TGCGCCAGCAGCCAAGATTCAGGGTACAACACTGAAGCTTTCTTT. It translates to CASSQDSGYNTEAFF.

This chain's CDR3 is CASSYNGFSGNTIYF. In DNA, the CDR3 is TGTGCCAGCAGTTACAACGGGTTTTCTGGAAACACCATATATTTT. The gene calls are TRBV6-5 and TRBJ1-3, with unresolved D. Trimming removed 2 bases at V and 1 base at J, with 9 bases between. The CDR3 loop spans 15 amino acids. The germline gives CDR1 MNHEY, CDR2 SVGAGI.